This passage covers 31 T cell receptor beta chains from one sample sequenced in a study of response to subunit inactivated influenza vaccine. TCRdb passed the RT-PCR reads through MiXCR, listing each CDR3 protein once. Here the sample spans hundreds of thousands of distinct CDR3 sequences, 9.5% to 12% being singletons. The sample consisted of PBMCs from blood, taken roughly 47 days after vaccination. The receptors stem from a man aged 50 to 60 who received an inactivated influenza vaccine.

This clonotype was found a few times. The V and J genes are TRBV24-1 and TRBJ2-2; the D is unclear. The V and J ends lost 5 bases and 5 bases respectively, with 14 bases between them. The length of the CDR3 is 15 residues. CDR1 is KGHDR, CDR2 SFDVKD, per germline. Here the CDR3 reads CATSGPLIGTGELFF. In nucleotides, the CDR3 is TGTGCCACCAGTGGGCCACTCATCGGGACCGGGGAGCTGTTTTTT.

The table lists this clonotype with many counts. The chain recombines TRBV12-5 with TRBJ2-3; TRBD1 aligns across 8 bases. Germline V gene data show CDR1 as LGHNT and CDR2 as FRNRAP. CDR3 length equals 14 residues. The V and J ends lost 6 bases and 0 bases, in that order; junction bases with no gene match: 2. CDR3 in amino acids: CASGRDRSTDTQYF. The CDR3 nucleotides are TGTGCTAGTGGCCGGGACAGGAGCACAGATACGCAGTATTTT. The entire variable domain, with the rest obtained from reference TRBV12-5 and TRBJ2-3, is as follows: DARVTQTPRHKVTEMGQEVTMRCQPILGHNTVFWYRQTMMQGLELLAYFRNRAPLDDSGMPKDRFSAEMPDATLATLKIQPSEPRDSAVYFCASGRDRSTDTQYFGPGTRLTVL.

This clonotype was seen a handful of times. The chain combines TRBV7-2 with TRBJ2-3; D is unresolved. In germline, CDR1 is SGHTA, CDR2 FQGNSA. Trimming took 5 bases from V and 4 from J, leaving 10 bases between them. This CDR3 region has 13 residues. The chain's CDR3 is CASSPYPSDTQYF. CDR3 DNA: TGTGCCAGCAGCCCCTACCCTTCAGATACGCAGTATTTT.

In DNA form, the CDR3 reads TGTGCCAGCAGCTTAGAAGGGAACACCCGAGAGCATTTT. This codes for CASSLEGNTREHF. The rearrangement links TRBV7-2 to TRBJ1-5; no firm D call. V was shortened by 1 base and J by 14 bases, with 15 bases between the two germline ends. This CDR3 has 13 amino acids. The V gene's germline CDR1 is SGHTA and CDR2 FQGNSA.

This clonotype was detected once. This chain links TRBV5-1 with TRBJ2-1; TRBD2 is a possible D gene (5 bases). CDR3 size: 14 residues. The ends were cut back, 4 bases at V and 5 bases at J, with 13 bases in the middle. Germline V gives CDR1 SGHRS, CDR2 YFSETQ. CDR3 sequence reads: CASSPERADNEQFF. CDR3 nucleotides: TGCGCCAGCAGCCCGGAGAGGGCTGACAATGAGCAGTTCTTC.

This clonotype was observed a handful of times. The rearrangement links TRBV20-1 to TRBJ2-2; 7 bases are shared with TRBD2. The germline gives CDR1 DFQATT, CDR2 SNEGSKA (reference sequence). V trimming: 6 bases; J trimming: 8 bases; junction bases outside the gene matches: 12. The CDR3 runs 14 residues. CDR3 nucleotide sequence: TGCAGTGCATTCCTAGCCGGGAGGTCAGGGGAGCTGTTTTTT. Protein: CSAFLAGRSGELFF.

The J gene is TRBJ2-7, the V gene TRBV11-2; possibly TRBD1 for D (6 bases). Germline lookup yields CDR1 SGHAT and CDR2 FQNNGV. Trimming pared 4 bases from V and 2 bases from J, leaving 12 bases between. This CDR3 comprises 14 residues. The chain's CDR3 is CASSSTTGAYEQYF. The CDR3, as DNA: TGTGCCAGCAGCTCGACGACAGGAGCCTACGAGCAGTACTTC.

In its sample, this clonotype was seen many times. This chain joins TRBV6-1 and TRBJ2-5; D is undetermined. V was shortened by 4 bases and J by 0 bases, with 6 bases between the two germline ends. Germline V lookup: CDR1 MNHNS, CDR2 SASEGT. The length of the CDR3 is 13 residues. CDR3: CASSGWYQETQYF. The CDR3 DNA reads TGTGCCAGCAGTGGATGGTACCAAGAGACCCAGTACTTC.

This chain links TRBV12-3 or TRBV12-4 with TRBJ2-7; D tentatively reads TRBD1 or TRBD2 (5 bases each). V lost 3 bases and J 7 bases, leaving 16 bases between the germline ends. This CDR3 contains 14 residues. CDR3 region: CASSLSLRGGEQYF. CDR3 sequence (DNA): TGTGCCAGCAGTTTGTCCCTACGGGGCGGGGAGCAGTACTTC.

The sample holds many counts of this clonotype. An end of the junction does not agree with germline; a read error may underlie this. The chain joins TRBV12-3 or TRBV12-4 to TRBJ1-2, with TRBD1 identical over 7 bases. The CDR3 is 12 residues long. CDR3 protein: CASSRGTVGPPF. The CDR3 DNA reads as TGTGCCAGCAGTCGCGGGACAGTGGGACCTCCCTTC.

This clonotype was picked up a small number of times. The CDR3 region is CASSLVAGGRTQYF. The CDR3, as DNA: TGTGCCAGCAGCTTAGTGGCGGGAGGACGCACGCAGTATTTT. The chain has TRBV7-2 and TRBJ2-3; TRBD2 aligns across 8 bases. CDR1 is SGHTA and CDR2 is FQGNSA in the germline V gene. V lost 1 base, J lost 9 bases, and 6 bases stayed unmatched. The CDR3 spans 14 residues.

The gene calls are TRBV7-2 and TRBJ2-4; D call uncertain. Germline-derived CDR1 and CDR2 are SGHTA and FQGNSA. The V end was cut by 1 base, the J end by 1 base, with 8 bases between. The CDR3 runs 15 residues. The DNA for the CDR3 is TGTGCCAGCAGCTTAGAAGCCACCGCCAAAAACATTCAGTACTTC. Protein product: CASSLEATAKNIQYF.

The chain uses TRBV15 and TRBJ1-2, with D tentatively TRBD1 (6 bases). CDR3 size: 19 residues. Between the trimmed V and J ends, which lost 0 bases and 2 bases, there was a span of 22 bases. Germline assignment: CDR1 LNHNV and CDR2 YYDKDF (reference sequence). The CDR3 region is CATSRDPFGGGQSNYGYTF. The CDR3 DNA reads TGTGCCACCAGCAGAGACCCATTCGGCGGGGGGCAGTCGAACTATGGCTACACCTTC.

This clonotype was detected ten times or more. The gene calls are TRBV6-5 and TRBJ2-2, with no clear D. CDR1 and CDR2 (germline): MNHEY, SVGAGI. The CDR3 contains 18 residues. Between the trimmed V and J ends, which lost 0 bases and 5 bases, there was a span of 19 bases. The CDR3: CASSYSSRHLDLTGELFF. CDR3 nucleotides: TGTGCCAGCAGTTACTCGTCAAGGCACCTTGACCTAACCGGGGAGCTGTTTTTT.

Concerning this clonotype: A much larger clone differs by one base, so this may be a read error. The J gene is TRBJ2-7, the V gene TRBV24-1; TRBD2 agrees at 10 bases. Germline CDR1 is KGHDR and CDR2 is SFDVKD. The CDR3 consists of 16 residues. V lost 5 bases, J lost 3 bases, and 9 bases stayed unmatched. The chain's CDR3 is CATSASGTSDNYEQYF. The CDR3 DNA reads TGTGCCACCAGTGCCTCCGGGACTAGCGATAACTACGAGCAGTACTTC.

There are a few counts of this clonotype. The chain combines TRBV20-1 with TRBJ2-7; D not resolved. V was cut by 1 base and J by 6 bases, with 13 bases left in between. The length of the CDR3 is 13 residues. Germline loops: CDR1 DFQATT, CDR2 SNEGSKA (reference sequence). Written as DNA, the CDR3 is TGCAGTGCTAGAGTAGGCAGGTTGGGCGAGCAGTACTTC. This sequence encodes CSARVGRLGEQYF.

This clonotype has ten or more counts. This chain uses TRBV6-5 with TRBJ2-7, with 9 nucleotides matching TRBD2. Germline CDR1 MNHEY, CDR2 SVGAGI. The J segment lost 7 bases and the V segment lost 0 bases, leaving 4 bases of the junction unmatched. The CDR3 is 14 residues long. The CDR3 sequence: CASSYSPGLAEQYF. As DNA, the CDR3 is TGTGCCAGCAGTTACTCCCCCGGACTAGCGGAGCAGTACTTC.

The chain uses TRBV24-1 and TRBJ2-3, with 15 bases that match TRBD2. CDR3 length: 16 amino acids. With V trimmed by 4 bases and J by 10 bases, 8 bases remained unmatched. The germline gives CDR1 KGHDR, CDR2 SFDVKD. Here the CDR3 DNA reads TGTGCCACCAGTGACCTTGGGACTAGCGGGGGGTACGCGCAGTATTTT. It encodes CATSDLGTSGGYAQYF.

This sequence joins TRBV6-1 and TRBJ2-5, with 7 bases fitting TRBD1. CDR1 MNHNS and CDR2 SASEGT come from the germline V gene. This CDR3 region has 14 residues. V shed 5 bases, J shed 0 bases, and the junction held 3 bases outside the gene matches. This CDR3 reads CASSRDSDQETQYF. CDR3 coding DNA: TGTGCCAGCAGTAGGGACAGCGACCAAGAGACCCAGTACTTC.

The chain carries TRBV7-9 and TRBJ1-5; a weak D match, TRBD1 (5 bases). Germline CDR1 is SEHNR and CDR2 is FQNEAQ (reference sequence). This CDR3 is built from 15 residues. Deletions cut 5 bases from V and 7 bases from J, with 18 bases between. The CDR3 spells CASSANTGPDQPQHF. CDR3 nucleotide sequence: TGTGCCAGCAGCGCTAACACAGGTCCCGACCAGCCCCAGCATTTT. Complete variable domain (other parts from reference TRBV7-9 and TRBJ1-5): DTGVSQNPRHKITKRGQNVTFRCDPISEHNRLYWYRQTLGQGPEFLTYFQNEAQLEKSRLLSDRFSAERPKGSFSTLEIQRTEQGDSAMYLCASSANTGPDQPQHFGDGTRLSIL.

The table lists this clonotype with a few counts. The chain employs TRBV6-2 or TRBV6-3 and TRBJ2-2, with TRBD2 identical over 14 bases. V trimming: 6 bases; J trimming: 3 bases; junction bases outside the gene matches: 3. Germline V gene data show CDR1 as MNHEY and CDR2 as SVGEGT. The CDR3 has 16 residues. The CDR3 DNA follows: TGTGCCAGCAGCCGACTAGCGGGAGGGGACACCGGGGAGCTGTTTTTT. Protein sequence: CASSRLAGGDTGELFF.

The chain recombines TRBV20-1 with TRBJ2-1; 10 bases map to TRBD2. The ends lost 0 bases at V and 4 bases at J; junction bases unmatched: 18. This CDR3 is built from 20 residues. Germline assignment: CDR1 DFQATT and CDR2 SNEGSKA (reference sequence). CDR3 sequence reads: CSARDYGGPRGLASYNEQFF. CDR3 DNA sequence: TGCAGTGCTAGAGATTACGGGGGGCCACGGGGACTAGCGTCATACAATGAGCAGTTCTTC.

This clonotype was counted a few times. J is TRBJ2-1 and V is TRBV6-1, with D perhaps assigned TRBD1 or TRBD2 (5 bases each). The V end was cut by 6 bases, the J end by 6 bases, with 18 bases between. The CDR3 loop spans 15 amino acids. Germline V gene lookup returns CDR1 MNHNS and CDR2 SASEGT. CDR3 protein: CASSPFRDPGNEQFF. CDR3 bases: TGTGCCAGCAGCCCCTTCCGGGACCCAGGCAATGAGCAGTTCTTC.

The chain has TRBV24-1 and TRBJ2-7; a weak D match, TRBD1 (6 bases). Per germline, CDR1 KGHDR and CDR2 SFDVKD. CDR3 length equals 13 residues. V was shortened by 4 bases and J by 5 bases, with 11 bases between the two germline ends. CDR3 amino acids: CATSDTGSDEQYF. The CDR3, as DNA: TGTGCCACCAGTGACACAGGGTCCGACGAGCAGTACTTC.

This clonotype has just a few counts. The chain recombines TRBV15 with TRBJ2-5; D call uncertain. This CDR3 spans 15 amino acids. Trimming took 0 bases from V and 5 from J, leaving 13 bases between them. Germline V gene sequence: CDR1 LNHNV, CDR2 YYDKDF (reference sequence). This CDR3 is CATSRDLSWMETQYF. As DNA, the CDR3 is TGTGCCACCAGCAGAGATTTAAGCTGGATGGAGACCCAGTACTTC.

This chain uses TRBV4-3 with TRBJ2-2; 11 positions agree with TRBD2. The CDR3 is made up of 18 amino acids. The J segment lost 3 bases and the V segment lost 0 bases, leaving 6 bases of the junction unmatched. The germline gives CDR1 LGHNA, CDR2 YSLEER. The CDR3 sequence: CASSQDGSGRVDTGELFF. Here the CDR3 DNA reads TGCGCCAGCAGCCAAGATGGTAGCGGGAGGGTGGACACCGGGGAGCTGTTTTTT.

V is TRBV6-9 and J is TRBJ1-2, with a tentative D call TRBD1 (5 bases). V lost 0 bases to trimming and J lost 7 bases, with 15 bases between them. The CDR3 covers 15 residues. From germline, CDR1 is MNHGY and CDR2 SVAAGI. DNA for the CDR3: TGTGCCAGCAGTTATTCGAAAAGGGGAGCCCCTGGCTACACCTTC. This codes for CASSYSKRGAPGYTF.

This clonotype turned up a few times. V is TRBV7-2 and J is TRBJ1-2; D not resolved. The CDR3 contains 15 residues. Germline CDR1 SGHTA, CDR2 FQGNSA. V lost 3 bases and J lost 8, with 19 bases in between. CDR3 amino acids: CASSFRREGPGGYTF. The CDR3 nucleotides read TGTGCCAGCAGCTTCCGGCGGGAAGGTCCGGGGGGCTACACCTTC.

This clonotype was seen a few times. This chain connects TRBV21-1 to TRBJ2-3; no check of the table's D call, TRBD2, against the DNA was made. TRBV21-1 represents a pseudogene. The CDR3 consists of 17 residues. The CDR3: CASSTPGTSSSTDTQYF. The DNA for the CDR3 is TGTGCCAGCAGCACCCCCGGGACTAGCAGTAGCACAGATACGCAGTATTTT.

This clonotype has just a few counts. The CDR3 DNA sequence: TGTGCCAGCAGCTTGCAAGCCGGCGGCGTCCAAAACATTCAGTACTTC. It is translated as CASSLQAGGVQNIQYF. This rearrangement joins TRBV5-6 to TRBJ2-4; D call uncertain. Per germline, CDR1 SGHDT and CDR2 YYEEEE. Between the trimmed V and J ends, which lost 1 base and 5 bases, there was a span of 16 bases. The CDR3 extends over 16 amino acids. The complete variable domain, with remaining parts taken from reference TRBV5-6 and TRBJ2-4, reads DAGVTQSPTHLIKTRGQQVTLRCSPKSGHDTVSWYQQALGQGPQFIFQYYEEEERQRGNFPDRFSGHQFPNYSSELNVNALLLGDSALYLCASSLQAGGVQNIQYFGAGTRLSVL.

This clonotype was found a few times. The chain joins TRBV24-1 to TRBJ2-3; TRBD2 aligns across 11 bases. V dropped 3 bases and J dropped 4; count of bases not matched to a gene: 5. This CDR3 is 16 amino acids long. CDR1 and CDR2 (germline): KGHDR, SFDVKD. CDR3 nucleotide sequence: TGTGCCACCAGTGATACACTAGCGGGAGACCCAGATACGCAGTATTTT. This codes for CATSDTLAGDPDTQYF.